A selection of T cell receptor beta chains follows, all from one sample in a study of neurological immune-mediated disorders. Each CDR3 protein is one row after TCRdb ran MiXCR on the 5' RACE reads. This table holds some 41,000 distinct CDR3 sequences, roughly 15% found once. Material for sequencing was CD4+ T cells from blood. The receptor set was obtained from a woman in her sixties with HTLV-1-associated myelopathy (HAM/TSP). Each CDR3 is given with its conserved first and last residue. D genes are given only for firm matches. A row's size may be missing; if present it is once, few, many or a size class.

J | size | D | V | CDR3 | DNA
TRBJ1-2 | few | . | TRBV7-9 | CASSLAGLLYGYTF | TGTGCCAGCAGCTTAGCGGGCCTCCTCTATGGCTACACCTTC
TRBJ2-1 | medium-sized | TRBD2 | TRBV20-1 | CSARDLSGGVYNEQFF | TGCAGTGCTAGAGATCTGTCCGGGGGGGTCTACAATGAGCAGTTCTTC
TRBJ1-1 | many | . | TRBV5-1 | CASSNEPPGRGRDTEAFF | TGCGCCAGCAGCAACGAACCCCCCGGCCGGGGGCGGGACACTGAAGCTTTCTTT
TRBJ1-1 | . | . | TRBV25-1 | CASSELGGTEAFF | TGTGCCAGCAGTGAACTGGGAGGGACTGAAGCTTTCTTT
TRBJ2-7 | many | . | TRBV29-1 | CSVGTRTGYEQYF | TGCAGCGTTGGAACTCGAACGGGTTACGAGCAGTACTTC
TRBJ1-5 | . | TRBD1 | TRBV20-1 | CSAKQGLGHPQHF | TGCAGTGCTAAACAGGGGTTGGGGCATCCCCAACATTTT
TRBJ2-7 | many | . | TRBV3-1 | CASSQSDRSYEQYF | TGTGCCAGCAGCCAATCGGATAGGTCCTACGAGCAGTACTTC
TRBJ2-5 | many | . | TRBV5-1 | CASSLEGREETQYF | TGCGCCAGCAGCTTGGAGGGGCGCGAAGAGACCCAGTACTTC
TRBJ2-5 | many | . | TRBV2 | CASSELVGPGAQYF | TGTGCCAGCAGTGAACTGGTGGGTCCGGGGGCCCAGTACTTC
TRBJ1-5 | many | . | TRBV7-2 | CASSLDLGQALVQPQHF | TGTGCCAGCAGCTTAGACCTGGGGCAGGCTCTGGTTCAGCCCCAGCATTTT
TRBJ2-5 | many | . | TRBV5-1 | CASSLTGIGERAQYF | TGCGCCAGCAGCTTGACCGGGATAGGGGAGAGGGCCCAGTACTTC
TRBJ2-1 | many | . | TRBV5-1 | CASSFRFLLYNEQFF | TGCGCCAGCAGCTTTCGGTTCCTCCTCTACAATGAGCAGTTCTTC
TRBJ2-7 | many | TRBD1 | TRBV25-1 | CASSGDRGFSYEQYF | TGTGCCAGCAGTGGTGACAGGGGGTTCTCCTACGAGCAGTACTTC
TRBJ2-1 | few | TRBD1 | TRBV5-6 | CASSHQGQEAYNEQFF | TGTGCCAGCAGCCACCAAGGACAGGAAGCCTACAATGAGCAGTTCTTC
TRBJ1-5 | many | TRBD1 | TRBV7-6 | CASSLDRGNQPQHF | TGTGCCAGCAGCTTAGACAGGGGGAATCAGCCCCAGCATTTT
TRBJ1-5 | many | TRBD1 | TRBV5-6 | CASSLALGQGHQPQHF | TGTGCCAGCAGCTTGGCACTCGGACAGGGCCATCAGCCCCAGCATTTT
TRBJ1-2 | many | TRBD1 | TRBV5-1 | CASTNGQGYGYTF | TGCGCCAGCACCAACGGACAGGGGTATGGCTACACCTTC
TRBJ1-5 | many | . | TRBV20-1 | CSASRDIKLSPQHF | TGCAGTGCTAGCCGGGACATCAAATTGTCGCCCCAGCATTTT
TRBJ2-7 | many | TRBD2 | TRBV5-5 | CASSSGLAGFVDEQYF | TGTGCCAGCAGCAGCGGACTAGCGGGGTTCGTCGACGAGCAGTACTTC
TRBJ2-1 | many | . | TRBV9 | CASSVAGRSSFNEQFF | TGTGCCAGCAGCGTAGCCGGCAGGAGCTCCTTCAATGAGCAGTTCTTC
TRBJ2-7 | many | . | TRBV6-5 | CASTPQGEDEQYF | TGTGCCAGCACTCCCCAGGGGGAGGACGAGCAGTACTTC
TRBJ2-2 | many | TRBD2 | TRBV20-1 | CSARSNRGRGGVTGELFF | TGCAGTGCTAGATCCAATAGGGGGCGGGGGGGCGTCACCGGGGAGCTGTTTTTT
TRBJ2-1 | many | . | TRBV5-1 | CASSPTSFYNEQFF | TGCGCCAGCAGCCCCACTAGCTTTTACAATGAGCAGTTCTTC
TRBJ2-2 | many | . | TRBV3-1 | CASSHNTGELFF | TGTGCCAGCAGCCACAACACCGGGGAGCTGTTTTTT
TRBJ2-6 | many | . | TRBV7-2 | CASSLVSGNSGANVLTF | TGTGCCAGCAGCTTAGTCTCGGGGAACTCTGGGGCCAACGTCCTGACTTTC
TRBJ2-2 | . | . | TRBV7-7 | CASSPRGVADTGELFF | TGTGCTAGCAGCCCACGAGGGGTGGCAGACACCGGTGAGCTGTTTTTT
TRBJ2-7 | medium-sized | . | TRBV5-1 | CASSYLGQNYEQYF | TGCGCCAGCAGCTACCTTGGACAGAACTACGAGCAGTACTTC
TRBJ2-7 | many | TRBD1 | TRBV9 | CASSPSPDRGSYEQYF | TGTGCCAGCAGCCCCAGCCCGGACAGGGGTTCCTACGAGCAGTACTTC
TRBJ1-4 | many | . | TRBV5-1 | CASSLGPQGPGLPMALFF | TGCGCCAGCAGCTTGGGCCCCCAGGGACCGGGCCTACCTATGGCACTGTTTTTT
TRBJ2-5 | many | . | TRBV18 | CASSGDSQETQYF | TGTGCCAGCTCAGGAGACAGTCAAGAGACCCAGTACTTC
TRBJ1-2 | many | TRBD1 | TRBV20-1 | CSARRNRQGINYGYTF | TGCAGTGCTAGACGTAATCGACAGGGTATTAACTATGGCTACACCTTC
TRBJ2-3 | many | TRBD2 | TRBV5-1 | CASSLTSGATDTQYF | TGCGCCAGCAGCCTTACTAGCGGGGCCACAGATACGCAGTATTTT
TRBJ1-1 | many | . | TRBV20-1 | CSASFWGGANTEAFF | TGCAGTGCTAGTTTTTGGGGGGGAGCAAACACTGAAGCTTTCTTT
TRBJ1-3 | . | . | TRBV12-3/TRBV12-4 | CASSPVPIGNTIYF | TGTGCCAGCAGTCCAGTACCTATTGGAAACACCATATATTTT
TRBJ1-1 | many | TRBD1 | TRBV5-1 | CASSPSGTGNTEAFF | TGCGCCAGCAGCCCCAGCGGGACAGGGAACACTGAAGCTTTCTTT
TRBJ1-5 | many | . | TRBV20-1 | CSASEGELYSNQPQHF | TGCAGTGCTAGCGAAGGGGAACTCTATAGCAATCAGCCCCAGCATTTT
TRBJ2-3 | many | . | TRBV20-1 | CSAAKSGRTDTQYF | TGCAGTGCTGCAAAGTCAGGGAGGACAGATACGCAGTATTTT
TRBJ1-2 | many | TRBD1 | TRBV10-2 | CASSESIWTGLFYGYTF | TGCGCCAGCAGTGAGTCAATATGGACAGGGTTATTCTATGGCTACACCTTC
TRBJ2-4 | . | TRBD1 | TRBV18 | CASSPGTGLAKNIQYF | TGTGCCAGCTCACCAGGGACAGGACTAGCCAAAAACATTCAGTACTTC
TRBJ1-2 | many | TRBD1 | TRBV29-1 | CSVVRTGKTYGYTF | TGCAGCGTTGTTAGGACAGGGAAAACCTATGGCTACACCTTC
TRBJ2-1 | many | . | TRBV20-1 | CSADASGRSSYNEQFF | TGCAGTGCTGATGCTTCGGGCCGGAGCTCCTACAATGAGCAGTTCTTC
TRBJ2-2 | many | . | TRBV7-8 | CASSFIQGPGELFF | TGTGCCAGCAGCTTCATACAGGGACCCGGGGAGCTGTTTTTT
TRBJ1-3 | . | TRBD1 | TRBV5-1 | CASSPSVEGQARNTIYF | TGCGCCAGCAGCCCAAGCGTGGAGGGACAGGCAAGAAACACCATATATTTT
TRBJ1-2 | many | . | TRBV6-5 | CASSRRRPGEGGYTF | TGTGCCAGCAGCCGCCGGCGACCAGGGGAGGGTGGCTACACCTTC
TRBJ1-4 | many | . | TRBV11-2 | CASSRRGGEKLFF | TGTGCCAGCAGCCGCCGCGGGGGTGAAAAACTGTTTTTT
TRBJ2-3 | . | TRBD2 | TRBV5-6 | CASSLGLAGDPSTDTQYF | TGTGCCAGCAGCTTGGGTCTAGCGGGGGATCCTAGCACAGATACGCAGTATTTT
TRBJ2-2 | many | TRBD1 | TRBV5-1 | CASSLRPDRVGTNTGELFF | TGCGCCAGCAGCCTTCGACCCGACAGGGTCGGGACGAACACCGGGGAGCTGTTTTTT
TRBJ1-2 | many | TRBD1 | TRBV4-2 | CASSLWRRDREDGYTF | TGTGCCAGCAGCCTCTGGAGGCGGGACAGGGAAGATGGCTACACCTTC
TRBJ2-1 | many | TRBD1 | TRBV6-1 | CASSEAGTAYNEQFF | TGTGCCAGCAGTGAAGCGGGGACAGCCTACAATGAGCAGTTCTTC
TRBJ2-7 | . | . | TRBV29-1 | CSVESRPGEQQYF | TGCAGCGTTGAATCCCGTCCGGGGGAACAGCAGTACTTC
TRBJ1-2 | . | TRBD1 | TRBV2 | CASSNPGQGVNYGYTF | TGTGCCAGCAGTAACCCCGGACAGGGGGTAAACTATGGCTACACCTTC